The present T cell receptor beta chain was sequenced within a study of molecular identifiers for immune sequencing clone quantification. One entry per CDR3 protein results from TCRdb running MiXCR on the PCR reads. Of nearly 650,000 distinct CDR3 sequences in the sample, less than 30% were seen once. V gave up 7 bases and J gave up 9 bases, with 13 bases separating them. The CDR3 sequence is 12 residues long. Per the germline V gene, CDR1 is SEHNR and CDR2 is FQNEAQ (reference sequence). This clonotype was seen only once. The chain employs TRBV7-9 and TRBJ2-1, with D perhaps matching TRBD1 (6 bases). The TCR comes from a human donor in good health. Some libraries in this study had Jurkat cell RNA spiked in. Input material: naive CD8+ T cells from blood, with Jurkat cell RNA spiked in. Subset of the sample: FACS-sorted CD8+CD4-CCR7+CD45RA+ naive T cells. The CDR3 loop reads CASTPVGGEQFF. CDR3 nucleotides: TGTGCCAGCACCCCCGTAGGGGGTGAGCAGTTCTTC.